This TCR beta chain was observed in a study of patients and donors after allogeneic stem cell transplantation. Trimming stripped 0 bases from V and 0 bases from J, with 7 bases between. This CDR3 has 15 residues. The V gene's germline CDR1 is MGHDK and CDR2 SYGVNS. TCRdb re-called the RT-PCR reads with MiXCR, one entry per CDR3 protein. The table shows fewer than 500,000 distinct CDR3 sequences, with 16% occurring only once. Material for sequencing was blood, either unsorted or a sorted T cell fraction (not recorded which). This chain joins TRBV25-1 and TRBJ2-3; unclear D gene. The clonotype originates from a human donor who was either an allogeneic HSCT recipient or a stem cell or donor lymphocyte infusion donor (not recorded which). It is not recorded whose cells these are; they may come from a transplant donor. CDR3 bases: TGTGCCAGCAGTGAATACCACTCTAGCACAGATACGCAGTATTTT. Its translation: CASSEYHSSTDTQYF. The entire variable domain, with the rest obtained from reference TRBV25-1 and TRBJ2-3, is as follows: EADIYQTPRYLVIGTGKKITLECSQTMGHDKMYWYQQDPGMELHLIHYSYGVNSTEKGDLSSESTVSRIRTEHFPLTLESARPSHTSQYLCASSEYHSSTDTQYFGPGTRLTVL.